This T cell receptor beta chain was profiled in a study of T cells in Graves' hyperthyroidism and ophthalmopathy. Reasons for excluding patients were uncontrolled infection, other autoimmune disease, pregnancy or lactation. The diagnostic basis comprised clinical symptoms, serum thyroxine and TRAb, thyroid ultrasound and orbital computed tomography. Blood sampling occurred at first hyperthyroidism diagnosis, ahead of any ophthalmopathy symptoms. This clonotype was seen a handful of times. Using RNA transcripts as the source, TCR beta CDR3 regions were amplified. The primer set for the first-round RT-PCR of the TCR CDR3 was HTBI. TCRdb fed the multiplex PCR reads into MiXCR, producing one record per CDR3 protein. In the table there are around 300,000 distinct CDR3 sequences, roughly 15% of which are singletons. The sequencing input was blood. The source is a woman aged 25-40 years with Graves' hyperthyroidism that later progressed to Graves' ophthalmopathy.

CDR3 amino acids: CASSVETSGGEQFF. The DNA of the CDR3 is TGTGCCAGCAGCGTCGAGACTAGCGGGGGCGAGCAGTTCTTC. The genes are TRBV9 and TRBJ2-1; 12 bases fit TRBD2. Germline CDR1 reads SGDLS; CDR2 reads YYNGEE. V gave up 2 bases and J gave up 10 bases; unmatched junction bases: 4. This CDR3 comprises 14 residues.